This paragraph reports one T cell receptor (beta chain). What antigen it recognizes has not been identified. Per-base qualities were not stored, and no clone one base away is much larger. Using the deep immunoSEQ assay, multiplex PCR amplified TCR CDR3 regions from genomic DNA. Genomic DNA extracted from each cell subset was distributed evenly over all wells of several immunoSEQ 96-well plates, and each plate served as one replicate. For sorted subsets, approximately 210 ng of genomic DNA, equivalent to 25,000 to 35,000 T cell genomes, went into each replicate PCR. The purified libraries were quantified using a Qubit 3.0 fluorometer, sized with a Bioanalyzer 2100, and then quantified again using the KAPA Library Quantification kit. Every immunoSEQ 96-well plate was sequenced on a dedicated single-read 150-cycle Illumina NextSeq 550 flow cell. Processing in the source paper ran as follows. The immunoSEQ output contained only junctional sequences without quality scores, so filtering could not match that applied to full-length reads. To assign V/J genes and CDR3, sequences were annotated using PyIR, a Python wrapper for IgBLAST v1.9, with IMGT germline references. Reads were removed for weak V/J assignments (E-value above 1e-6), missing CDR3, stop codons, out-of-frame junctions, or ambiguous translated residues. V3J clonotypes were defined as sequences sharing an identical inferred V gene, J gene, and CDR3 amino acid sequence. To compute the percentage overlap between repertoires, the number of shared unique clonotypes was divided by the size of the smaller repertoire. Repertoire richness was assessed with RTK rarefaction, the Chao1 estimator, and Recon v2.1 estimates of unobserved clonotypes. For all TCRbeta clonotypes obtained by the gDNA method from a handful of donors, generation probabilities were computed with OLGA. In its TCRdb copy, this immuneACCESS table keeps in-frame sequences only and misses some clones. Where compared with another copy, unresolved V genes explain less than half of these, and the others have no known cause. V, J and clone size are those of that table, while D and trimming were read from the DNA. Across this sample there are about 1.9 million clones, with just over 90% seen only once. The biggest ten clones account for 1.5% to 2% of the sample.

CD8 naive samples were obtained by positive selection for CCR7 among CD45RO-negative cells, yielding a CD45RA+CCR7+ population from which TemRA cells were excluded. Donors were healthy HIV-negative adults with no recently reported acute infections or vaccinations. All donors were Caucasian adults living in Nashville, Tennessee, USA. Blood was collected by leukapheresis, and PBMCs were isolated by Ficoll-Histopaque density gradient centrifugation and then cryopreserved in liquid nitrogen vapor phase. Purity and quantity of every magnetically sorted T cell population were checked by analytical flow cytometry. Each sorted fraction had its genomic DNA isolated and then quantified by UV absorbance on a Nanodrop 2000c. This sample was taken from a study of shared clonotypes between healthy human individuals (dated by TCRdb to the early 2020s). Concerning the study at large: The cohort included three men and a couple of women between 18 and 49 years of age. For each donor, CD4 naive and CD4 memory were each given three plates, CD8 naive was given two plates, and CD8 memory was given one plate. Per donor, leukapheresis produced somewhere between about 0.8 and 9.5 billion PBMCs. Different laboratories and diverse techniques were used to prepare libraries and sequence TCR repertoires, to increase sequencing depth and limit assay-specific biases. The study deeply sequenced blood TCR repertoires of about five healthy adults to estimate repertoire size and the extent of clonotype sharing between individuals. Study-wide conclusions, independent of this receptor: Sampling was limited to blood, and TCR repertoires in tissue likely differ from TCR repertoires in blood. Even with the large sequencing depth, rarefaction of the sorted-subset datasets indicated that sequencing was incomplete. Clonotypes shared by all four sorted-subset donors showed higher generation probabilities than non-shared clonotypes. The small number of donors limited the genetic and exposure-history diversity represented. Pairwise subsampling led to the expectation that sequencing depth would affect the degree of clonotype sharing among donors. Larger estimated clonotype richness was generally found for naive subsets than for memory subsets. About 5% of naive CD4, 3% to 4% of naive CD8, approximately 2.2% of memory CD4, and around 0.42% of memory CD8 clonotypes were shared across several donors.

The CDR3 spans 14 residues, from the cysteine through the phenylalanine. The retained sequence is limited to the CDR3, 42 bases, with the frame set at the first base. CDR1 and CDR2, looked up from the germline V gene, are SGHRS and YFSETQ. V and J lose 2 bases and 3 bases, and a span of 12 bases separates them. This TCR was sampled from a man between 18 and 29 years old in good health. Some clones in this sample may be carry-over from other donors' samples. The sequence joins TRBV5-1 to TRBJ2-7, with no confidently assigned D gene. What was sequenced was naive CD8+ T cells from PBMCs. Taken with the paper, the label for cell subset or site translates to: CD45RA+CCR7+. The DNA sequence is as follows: TGCGCCAGCAGCTTCGGACCCGTTGTCTACGAGCAGTACTTC. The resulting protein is CASSFGPVVYEQYF.